This T cell receptor (beta chain) came from a study of T cells in Graves' hyperthyroidism and ophthalmopathy. This clonotype was found a few times. Amplified TCR beta CDR3 regions derived from RNA transcripts. RT-PCR in the first round (using the HTBI primer set) targeted the TCR CDR3. TCRdb passed the multiplex PCR reads through MiXCR, listing each CDR3 protein once. The sample shows about 600,000 distinct CDR3 sequences, about 16% of them seen only once. J gave up 1 base and V 4 bases, and 3 bases lay outside the gene matches. The CDR3 is 15 residues long. The chain is built from TRBV12-3 or TRBV12-4 and TRBJ2-2; the match to TRBD1 covers 7 bases. The sequence derives from a middle-aged woman with Graves' ophthalmopathy. Sample: blood. The DNA for the CDR3 is TGTGCCAGCAGTTCCTGGACAGGGAACACCGGGGAGCTGTTTTTT. Its protein is CASSSWTGNTGELFF.